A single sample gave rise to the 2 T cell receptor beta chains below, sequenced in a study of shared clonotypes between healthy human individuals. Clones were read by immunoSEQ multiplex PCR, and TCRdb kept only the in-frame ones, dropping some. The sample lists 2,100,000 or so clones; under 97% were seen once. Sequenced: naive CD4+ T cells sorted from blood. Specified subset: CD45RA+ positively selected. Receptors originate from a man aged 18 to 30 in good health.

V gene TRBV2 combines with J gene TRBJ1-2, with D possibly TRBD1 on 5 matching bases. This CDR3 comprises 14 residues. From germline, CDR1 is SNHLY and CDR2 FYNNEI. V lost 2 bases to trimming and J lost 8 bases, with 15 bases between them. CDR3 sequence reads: CASSELSAREGYTF. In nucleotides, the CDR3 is TGTGCCAGCAGTGAACTCTCGGCCAGGGAGGGCTACACCTTC.

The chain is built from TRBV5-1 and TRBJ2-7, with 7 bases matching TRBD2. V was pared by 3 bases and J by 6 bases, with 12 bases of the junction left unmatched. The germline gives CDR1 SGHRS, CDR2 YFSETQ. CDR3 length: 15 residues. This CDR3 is CASSSVGGSAGEQYF. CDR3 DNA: TGCGCCAGCAGCTCGGTGGGCGGGAGTGCGGGCGAGCAGTACTTC.